A selection of T cell receptor beta chains follows, all from one sample in a study of cytomegalovirus exposure and HLA in healthy donors. Libraries were prepared by immunoSEQ multiplex PCR; TCRdb keeps only in-frame clonotypes and omits some of them. The sample has about 200,000 clones, around 90% seen once. Specimen: PBMCs. The receptors were sampled from a woman under 30 in good health and CMV-seropositive. Both conserved end residues are part of each CDR3.

J | V | CDR3
TRBJ2-1 | TRBV30 | CAWSAPESGGCGFF
TRBJ2-7 | TRBV9 | CASSVAAVNGIYEQYF
TRBJ2-7 | TRBV5-1 | CASSPTAEEQYF
TRBJ2-1 | TRBV11-2 | CASSLALASGNNEQFF
TRBJ2-7 | TRBV10-1 | CASSESTSVAYEQYF
TRBJ2-5 | TRBV28 | CASSPGQGQETQYF
TRBJ2-3 | TRBV11-2 | CASSLAGLREITQYF
TRBJ1-4 | TRBV19 | CASSIQGREKLFF
TRBJ2-7 | TRBV27 | CAARGLAEPSTEQYF
TRBJ1-2 | TRBV10-2 | CASSSIFSEGTNYGYTF
TRBJ1-1 | TRBV5-1 | CASRTGEMNTEAFF
TRBJ1-1 | TRBV28 | CASLDRGSNTEAFF
TRBJ2-2 | TRBV6-1 | CASTPQGAGELFF
TRBJ2-2 | TRBV2 | CASTLAVLTGELFF
TRBJ2-1 | TRBV28 | CATAGGSGAAPTYNEQFF
TRBJ2-5 | TRBV5-4 | CASSLGTETQYF
TRBJ2-1 | TRBV27 | CASSLPPGRARNEQFF
TRBJ2-7 | TRBV30 | CAWRRGQGAPREQYF
TRBJ1-2 | TRBV28 | CASRTPLVGANYGYTF
TRBJ2-1 | TRBV7-6 | CASSFANYRNLYNEQFF
TRBJ2-7 | TRBV27 | CASSFGTGWYF
TRBJ2-7 | TRBV19 | CASSMGTGAYEQYF
TRBJ2-3 | TRBV7-9 | CASSSTGQGEYF
TRBJ1-1 | TRBV2 | CASNQQGEAFF
TRBJ2-5 | TRBV27 | CASSSHGQGATIETQYF